One and the same sample provided the 28 T cell receptor beta chains below, sequenced in a study of technical replicates of blood from a handful of donors. Clones were read by immunoSEQ multiplex PCR, and TCRdb kept only the in-frame ones, dropping some. The table lists 55,000 to 80,000 clones, roughly 97% of them singletons. The sequencing input was T cells isolated from PBMCs. These receptor sequences come from a human donor in good health.

The J gene is TRBJ2-7, the V gene TRBV10-2, with D possibly TRBD1 on 5 matching bases. V shed 4 bases and J shed 2 bases, with 9 bases lying between them. Germline loops: CDR1 WSHSY, CDR2 SAAADI. The CDR3 has 13 amino acids. The CDR3 reads CASSVQDTYEQYF. The CDR3 bases are TGCGCCAGCAGTGTCCAGGACACCTACGAGCAGTACTTC.

The rearrangement joins TRBV15 to TRBJ1-1; D perhaps matches TRBD1 (5 bases). V was cut by 5 bases and J by 2 bases, with 12 bases left in between. The CDR3 consists of 14 residues. Germline CDR1 reads LNHNV; CDR2 reads YYDKDF (reference sequence). The CDR3 spells CATSPRRGNTEAFF. For the CDR3, the DNA is TGTGCCACCAGCCCCCGAAGGGGTAACACTGAAGCTTTCTTT. Looking up the rest from reference TRBV15 and TRBJ1-1 gives the full variable domain: DAMVIQNPRYQVTQFGKPVTLSCSQTLNHNVMYWYQQKSSQAPKLLFHYYDKDFNNEADTPDNFQSRRPNTSFCFLDIRSPGLGDTAMYLCATSPRRGNTEAFFGQGTRLTVV.

The chain recombines TRBV19 with TRBJ2-7; 9 nucleotides align to TRBD1. V dropped 7 bases and J dropped 3; count of bases not matched to a gene: 7. CDR1 is LNHDA and CDR2 is SQIVND in the germline V gene (reference sequence). The CDR3 is 14 amino acids. The CDR3 loop is CASNKGQGIYEQYF. DNA of the CDR3: TGTGCCAGTAACAAGGGACAGGGAATCTACGAGCAGTACTTC.

This clone has only one observation. This chain links TRBV11-3 with TRBJ2-7, with 8 nucleotides matching TRBD2. J was trimmed by 5 bases and V by 6 bases; bases with no gene match: 9. Germline V gene sequence: CDR1 SGHNT, CDR2 YENEEA. The CDR3 loop spans 14 amino acids. Here the CDR3 DNA reads TGTGCCAGCAGTACAGGACTAGCCATCAACGAGCAGTACTTC. Translated: CASSTGLAINEQYF.

The gene calls are TRBV21-1 and TRBJ1-1. TRBV21-1 is labeled a pseudogene. The CDR3 extends over 15 amino acids. The CDR3 nucleotides read TGTGCCAGCACCCACCTGCCCATTAGAGACACTGAAGCTTTCTTT. Translation gives CASTHLPIRDTEAFF.

This sequence joins TRBV15 and TRBJ1-5; no clear D. V lost 5 bases and J 2 bases, leaving 13 bases between the germline ends. This CDR3 has 15 residues. Germline loops: CDR1 LNHNV, CDR2 YYDKDF (reference sequence). The chain's CDR3 is CATSGGVGGNQPQHF. CDR3 in DNA: TGTGCCACCAGCGGCGGGGTAGGAGGCAATCAGCCCCAGCATTTT.

The V call is TRBV2, the J call TRBJ1-5, with 8 bases that match TRBD1. Germline V gene data show CDR1 as SNHLY and CDR2 as FYNNEI. This CDR3 is 13 amino acids long. Losses at the gene ends were 4 bases for V and 7 bases for J; bases not matched to a gene: 3. This CDR3 reads CASSVDREQPQHF. The CDR3 coding sequence is TGTGCCAGCAGTGTGGACAGGGAACAGCCCCAGCATTTT. Full variable domain (outside the CDR3, taken from reference TRBV2 and TRBJ1-5): EPEVTQTPSHQVTQMGQEVILRCVPISNHLYFYWYRQILGQKVEFLVSFYNNEISEKSEIFDDQFSVERPDGSNFTLKIRSTKLEDSAMYFCASSVDREQPQHFGDGTRLSIL.

The chain is built from TRBV2 and TRBJ2-7; D uncertain. The germline CDR1 and CDR2 sequences are SNHLY and FYNNEI. There are 15 residues in the CDR3. Deletions cut 6 bases from V and 3 bases from J, with 18 bases between. This CDR3 is CASRARSLGIYEQYF. The DNA for the CDR3 is TGTGCCAGCAGGGCGAGATCTCTAGGTATCTACGAGCAGTACTTC.

This chain joins TRBV7-8 and TRBJ1-4; TRBD1 agrees at 9 bases. From germline, CDR1 is SGHVS and CDR2 FQNEAQ. J lost 3 bases, V lost 6 bases, and 5 bases had no gene match. The CDR3 covers 15 residues. Here the CDR3 reads CASSFGDRANEKLFF. The CDR3 bases are TGTGCCAGCAGTTTTGGGGACAGGGCTAATGAAAAACTGTTTTTT.

The V gene is TRBV6-5, the J gene TRBJ2-5; D is unclear. Trimming shortened V by 6 bases and J by 1 base, and 12 bases separated the two germline ends. This CDR3 is built from 14 residues. Germline CDR1 is MNHEY and CDR2 is SVGAGI. CDR3 in amino acids: CASRNMAAQETQYF. CDR3 bases: TGTGCCAGCAGGAACATGGCGGCCCAAGAGACCCAGTACTTC.

This CDR3 reads CASSPIDRGDTGELFF. The CDR3 DNA sequence: TGCGCCAGCAGCCCTATTGACAGGGGGGACACCGGGGAGCTGTTTTTT. This chain links TRBV5-1 with TRBJ2-2; TRBD1 aligns across 9 bases. J was trimmed by 3 bases and V by 4 bases; bases with no gene match: 7. CDR3 size: 16 residues. Germline CDR1 reads SGHRS; CDR2 reads YFSETQ. The variable domain in full, completed from reference TRBV5-1 and TRBJ2-2, reads KAGVTQTPRYLIKTRGQQVTLSCSPISGHRSVSWYQQTPGQGLQFLFEYFSETQRNKGNFPGRFSGRQFSNSRSEMNVSTLELGDSALYLCASSPIDRGDTGELFFGEGSRLTVL.

This chain links TRBV28 with TRBJ1-5; no reliable D call. V shed 10 bases and J shed 0 bases, with 13 bases lying between them. The CDR3 runs to 14 residues. The germline V gene has CDR1 MDHEN and CDR2 SYDVKM. The CDR3 loop reads CATSEGYSNQPQHF. The CDR3 DNA reads as TGTGCCACCTCTGAGGGTTATAGCAATCAGCCCCAGCATTTT. Complete variable domain (other parts from reference TRBV28 and TRBJ1-5): DVKVTQSSRYLVKRTGEKVFLECVQDMDHENMFWYRQDPGLGLRLIYFSYDVKMKEKGDIPEGYSVSREKKERFSLILESASTNQTSMYLCATSEGYSNQPQHFGDGTRLSIL.

This sequence joins TRBV5-6 and TRBJ2-2; TRBD2 is a possible D gene (6 bases). The V gene lost 4 bases and the J gene lost 6 bases, with 13 bases spanning the gap. The CDR3 has 14 residues. Germline assignment: CDR1 SGHDT and CDR2 YYEEEE. The CDR3 spells CASSGRILAGELFF. Written as DNA, the CDR3 is TGTGCCAGCAGCGGGAGGATCTTGGCCGGGGAGCTGTTTTTT. The full variable domain, rest sourced from reference TRBV5-6 and TRBJ2-2, is DAGVTQSPTHLIKTRGQQVTLRCSPKSGHDTVSWYQQALGQGPQFIFQYYEEEERQRGNFPDRFSGHQFPNYSSELNVNALLLGDSALYLCASSGRILAGELFFGEGSRLTVL.

The rearrangement joins TRBV7-6 to TRBJ2-2; 8 nucleotides line up with TRBD1. CDR3 size: 17 residues. In germline, CDR1 is SGHVS, CDR2 FNYEAQ. Germline trimming cut 2 bases from V and 1 base from J; bases unmatched to any gene: 6. The CDR3 sequence: CASSLTAGTGNTGELFF. The CDR3 DNA is TGTGCCAGCAGCTTAACTGCCGGGACAGGGAACACCGGGGAGCTGTTTTTT.

Concerning this clone: The DNA is omitted, as the CDR3 cannot be located on it reliably, and the CDR3 follows TCRdb's listing. The chain is built from TRBV2 and TRBJ1-2; TRBD1 is the table's D call, not checked against the DNA. The germline CDR1 and CDR2 sequences are SNHLY and FYNNEI. The CDR3 length is 21 residues, termini included. CDR3 sequence reads: CASFLWDRSPEFPQFHYGYTF.

This clone was observed once. The V call is TRBV7-2, the J call TRBJ2-5, with 8 bases aligning to TRBD1. Germline CDR1 and CDR2: SGHTA and FQGNSA. CDR3 size: 16 residues. V dropped 5 bases and J dropped 1; count of bases not matched to a gene: 9. The CDR3, as DNA: TGTGCCAGCAGCCCCAGACGCGGGACAGGCCAAGAGACCCAGTACTTC. Translating gives CASSPRRGTGQETQYF.

This sequence joins TRBV29-1 and TRBJ2-2, with D possibly being TRBD2 (6 bases). V gave up 7 bases and J gave up 0 bases, with 21 bases separating them. The CDR3 consists of 17 residues. Per germline, CDR1 SQVTM and CDR2 ANQGSEA. The CDR3 region has the DNA TGCAGCGCGCGCTATTTTGGCGGGACCGCGAACACCGGGGAGCTGTTTTTT. Translated, it gives CSARYFGGTANTGELFF.

The chain combines TRBV7-9 with TRBJ2-7; TRBD1 matches at 8 bases. The CDR3 is 16 amino acids. In germline, CDR1 is SEHNR, CDR2 FQNEAQ (reference sequence). Unmatched junction bases numbered 11, after V lost 6 bases and J lost 1 base. As DNA, the CDR3 is TGTGCCAGCAGATCGCCCAGACAGGGGCCTTCCTACGAGCAGTACTTC. The encoded protein is CASRSPRQGPSYEQYF.

V is TRBV30 and J is TRBJ1-1; D remains unclear. Germline V gene data show CDR1 as GTSNPN and CDR2 as SVGIG (reference sequence). V gave up 1 base and J gave up 3 bases, with 12 bases separating them. CDR3 size: 14 residues. The CDR3 nucleotides read TGTGCCTGGAGTGGAGGGAACCTTCACACTGAAGCTTTCTTT. Protein product: CAWSGGNLHTEAFF. Full variable domain (remainder filled in from reference TRBV30 and TRBJ1-1): SQTIHQWPATLVQPVGSPLSLECTVEGTSNPNLYWYRQAAGRGLQLLFYSVGIGQISSEVPQNLSASRPQDRQFILSSKKLLLSDSGFYLCAWSGGNLHTEAFFGQGTRLTVV.

The CDR3 DNA reads TGCGCCAGCAGCCCGTCTGGGGGGGAGCAGTACTTC. This translates into CASSPSGGEQYF. V usage is TRBV5-1 and J usage is TRBJ2-7; D possibly corresponds to TRBD2 (6 bases). Trimming stripped 4 bases from V and 7 bases from J, with 12 bases between. Germline CDR1 reads SGHRS; CDR2 reads YFSETQ. This CDR3 is built from 12 residues.

V is TRBV12-5 and J is TRBJ2-3; D is unclear. V gave up 2 bases and J gave up 0 bases, with 3 bases separating them. Germline V CDR1 and CDR2: LGHNT, FRNRAP. This CDR3 has 13 amino acids. The CDR3 loop is CASGLSSTDTQYF. CDR3 DNA: TGTGCTAGTGGTTTGTCAAGCACAGATACGCAGTATTTT. Complete variable domain (other parts from reference TRBV12-5 and TRBJ2-3): DARVTQTPRHKVTEMGQEVTMRCQPILGHNTVFWYRQTMMQGLELLAYFRNRAPLDDSGMPKDRFSAEMPDATLATLKIQPSEPRDSAVYFCASGLSSTDTQYFGPGTRLTVL.

The count of this clone is one. The J gene is TRBJ2-3, the V gene TRBV7-9; tentative D call: TRBD2 (5 bases). Trimming left V 4 bases short and J 4 bases short, with 15 bases between. Germline V lookup: CDR1 SEHNR, CDR2 FQNEAQ (reference sequence). This CDR3 contains 15 residues. This CDR3 is CASSSPLAGADTQYF. The CDR3 DNA reads TGTGCCAGCAGCTCTCCACTTGCGGGCGCAGATACGCAGTATTTT.

This sequence joins TRBV10-3 and TRBJ1-5, with 8 bases aligning to TRBD1. The CDR3 extends over 14 amino acids. V was pared by 4 bases and J by 7 bases, with 6 bases of the junction left unmatched. CDR1 and CDR2 from the germline V gene are ENHRY and SYGVKD. DNA for the CDR3: TGTGCCATCAGTGGGACAGGGATGAACCAGCCCCAGCATTTT. Translation: CAISGTGMNQPQHF.

This chain links TRBV10-3 with TRBJ1-2, with 9 nucleotides matching TRBD1. With V trimmed by 10 bases and J by 5 bases, 8 bases remained unmatched. The CDR3 is 13 amino acids. The germline gives CDR1 ENHRY, CDR2 SYGVKD. The CDR3 protein is CASRQGEEYGYTF. The CDR3 DNA follows: TGTGCCAGTAGACAGGGGGAAGAGTATGGCTACACCTTC.

This clone is a singleton in its sample. The chain joins TRBV27 to TRBJ2-2, with 15 bases matching TRBD2. Germline trimming cut 4 bases from V and 8 bases from J; bases unmatched to any gene: 5. The CDR3 runs 16 residues. CDR1 and CDR2 (germline): MNHEY, SMNVEV (reference sequence). CDR3 DNA sequence: TGTGCCAGCAGTTGGACTAGCGGGGGGGCCTTAGGGGAGCTGTTTTTT. Its translation is CASSWTSGGALGELFF.

The chain joins TRBV6-1 to TRBJ1-4; 8 positions agree with TRBD1. J lost 8 bases, V lost 10 bases, and 12 bases had no gene match. Looked up from germline, CDR1 is MNHNS and CDR2 is SASEGT. CDR3 length: 14 residues. In DNA, the CDR3 is TGTGCCACACAGACCGGGACAGGAGACGAAAAACTGTTTTTT. This translates into CATQTGTGDEKLFF.

V is TRBV28 and J is TRBJ1-2, with no clear D. Germline-derived CDR1 and CDR2 are MDHEN and SYDVKM. This CDR3 has 13 amino acids. V was pared by 7 bases and J by 4 bases, with 13 bases between. CDR3 loop: CASNPPGIYGYTF. The CDR3 DNA is TGTGCCAGCAATCCTCCCGGGATCTATGGCTACACCTTC.

This rearrangement joins TRBV6-6 to TRBJ2-7; 7 positions match TRBD1. V was pared by 5 bases and J by 1 base, with 5 bases of the junction left unmatched. The CDR3 spans 14 residues. Germline CDR1 reads MNHNY; CDR2 reads SVGAGI (reference sequence). The CDR3 spells CASSAWDSSYEQYF. The CDR3 nucleotides read TGTGCCAGCAGTGCCTGGGACAGTTCCTACGAGCAGTACTTC.